This TCR beta chain was observed in a study of OX40 agonist ivuxolimab in advanced cancers. The CDR3 contains 16 residues. The V and J ends lost 4 bases and 0 bases respectively, with 11 bases between them. Germline V CDR1 and CDR2: SGHRS, YFSETQ. Sequencing used immunoSEQ multiplex PCR; TCRdb keeps in-frame clones, though not all of them. The sample carries roughly 49,000 clones, around nine tenths recorded once. J is TRBJ1-6 and V is TRBV5-1; D unclear. The receptor was isolated from an adult with an advanced solid tumor such as melanoma, head and neck, liver or kidney cancer. Sequences were derived from CD4+ or CD8+ T cells sorted from blood, sampled in a trial of the OX40 agonist ivuxolimab. Written as DNA, the CDR3 is TGCGCCAGCAGCCCGGACTGGAGCTCCTATAATTCACCCCTCCACTTT. Its translation: CASSPDWSSYNSPLHF.